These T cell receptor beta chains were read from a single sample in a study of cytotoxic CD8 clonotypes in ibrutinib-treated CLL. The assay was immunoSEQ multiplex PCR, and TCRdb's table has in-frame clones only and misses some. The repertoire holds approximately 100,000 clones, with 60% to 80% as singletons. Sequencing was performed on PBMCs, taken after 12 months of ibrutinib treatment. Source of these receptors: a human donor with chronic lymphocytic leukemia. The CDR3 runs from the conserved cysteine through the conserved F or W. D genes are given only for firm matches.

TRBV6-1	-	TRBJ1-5	CASQDSNQPQHF
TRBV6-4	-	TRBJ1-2	CATSREPAGYGYTF
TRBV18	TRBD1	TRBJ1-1	CASSPRAGGETEAFF
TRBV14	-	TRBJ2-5	CASSQEGVGKETQYF
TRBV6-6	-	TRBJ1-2	CASRPGTFSGGYTF
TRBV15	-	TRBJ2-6	CATSTGTSGANVLTF
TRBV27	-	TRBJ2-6	CASSFYGVSAGANVLTF
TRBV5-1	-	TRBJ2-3	CASGEGGLGTDTQYF
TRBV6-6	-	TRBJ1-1	CASRTQGRTEAFF
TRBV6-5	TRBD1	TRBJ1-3	CASFSGGSGNTIYF
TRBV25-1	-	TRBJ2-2	CASRGVRTGELFF
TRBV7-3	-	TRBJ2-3	CASSSPGGTQYF
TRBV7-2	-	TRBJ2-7	CASRRQGGNEQYF
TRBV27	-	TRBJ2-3	CASSLSEGRVTDTQYF
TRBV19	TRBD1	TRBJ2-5	CASSILPTGSPQTQYF
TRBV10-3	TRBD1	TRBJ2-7	CAIMGTGTSEQYF
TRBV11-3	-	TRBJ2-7	CASSLVGRLYEQYF
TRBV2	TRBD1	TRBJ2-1	CASSNRDRGVEQFF
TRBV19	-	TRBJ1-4	CASSTRGEKLFF
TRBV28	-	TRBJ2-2	CASSIVPGTGELFF
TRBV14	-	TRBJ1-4	CASSIRSEKLFF
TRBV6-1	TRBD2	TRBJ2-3	CASNDASGESTDTQYF
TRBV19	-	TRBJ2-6	CASREGGFSGANVLTF
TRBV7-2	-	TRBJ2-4	CASSLEVGSAKNIQYF
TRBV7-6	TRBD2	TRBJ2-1	CASSLQTSSGGYNEQFF
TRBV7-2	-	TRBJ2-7	CASRPPVRGARIYEQYF
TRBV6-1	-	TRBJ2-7	CASNRVFYEQYF
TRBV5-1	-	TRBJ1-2	CASGPSSGQGHGYTF
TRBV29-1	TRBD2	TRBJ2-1	CSVEDSQRGDYNEQFF
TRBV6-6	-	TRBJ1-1	CASRSTEKAFF
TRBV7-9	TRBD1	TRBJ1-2	CASSRTGANDGYTF
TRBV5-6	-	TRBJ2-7	CASGLGEQYF
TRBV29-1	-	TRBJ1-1	CSGAHGNTEAFF
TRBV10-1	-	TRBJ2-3	CASSELTGSTDTQYF
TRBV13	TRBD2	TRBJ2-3	CASSSLAGPGTDTQYF
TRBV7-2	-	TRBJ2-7	CASSLETYEQYF
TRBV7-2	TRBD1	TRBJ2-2	CASSLEQGANTGELFF
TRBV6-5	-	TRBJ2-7	CASSAAYEQYF
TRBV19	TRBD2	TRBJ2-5	CASRTSGGPGETQYF
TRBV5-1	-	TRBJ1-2	CASSFDSSYGYTF